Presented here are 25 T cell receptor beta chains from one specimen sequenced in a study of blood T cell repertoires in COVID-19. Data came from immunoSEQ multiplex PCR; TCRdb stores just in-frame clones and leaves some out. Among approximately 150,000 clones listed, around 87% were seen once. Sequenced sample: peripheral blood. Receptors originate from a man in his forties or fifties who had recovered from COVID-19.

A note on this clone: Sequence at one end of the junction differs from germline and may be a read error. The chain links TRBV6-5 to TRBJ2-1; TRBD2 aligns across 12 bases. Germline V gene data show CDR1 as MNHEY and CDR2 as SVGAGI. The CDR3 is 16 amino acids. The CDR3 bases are TGTGCCAGCAGTCACTCACTAGCGGGGGGAGACAATGAGCAGTTCTTC. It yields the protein CASSHSLAGGDNEQFF.

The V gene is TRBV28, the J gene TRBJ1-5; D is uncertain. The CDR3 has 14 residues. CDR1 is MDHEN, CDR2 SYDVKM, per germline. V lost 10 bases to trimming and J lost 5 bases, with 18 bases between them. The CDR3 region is CATTTQAIDQPQHF. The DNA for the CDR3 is TGTGCCACTACAACGCAGGCCATTGATCAGCCCCAGCATTTT.

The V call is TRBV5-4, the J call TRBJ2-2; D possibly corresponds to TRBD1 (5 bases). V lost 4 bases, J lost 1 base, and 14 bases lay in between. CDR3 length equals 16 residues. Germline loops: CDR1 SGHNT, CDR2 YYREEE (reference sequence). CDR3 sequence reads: CASSTGGQGNTGELFF. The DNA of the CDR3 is TGTGCCAGCAGCACCGGTGGGCAGGGGAACACCGGGGAGCTGTTTTTT.

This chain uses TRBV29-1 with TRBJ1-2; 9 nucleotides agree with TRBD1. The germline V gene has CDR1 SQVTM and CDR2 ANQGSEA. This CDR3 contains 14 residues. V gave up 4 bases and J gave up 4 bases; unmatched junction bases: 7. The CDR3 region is CSVGTGDLLYGYTF. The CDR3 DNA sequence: TGCAGCGTTGGGACAGGGGACCTACTCTATGGCTACACCTTC.

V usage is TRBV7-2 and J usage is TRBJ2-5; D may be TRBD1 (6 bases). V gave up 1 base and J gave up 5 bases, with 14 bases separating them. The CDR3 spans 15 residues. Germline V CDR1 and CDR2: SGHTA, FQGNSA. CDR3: CASSLVQGWGETQYF. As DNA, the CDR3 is TGTGCCAGCAGCTTAGTTCAGGGGTGGGGGGAGACCCAGTACTTC.

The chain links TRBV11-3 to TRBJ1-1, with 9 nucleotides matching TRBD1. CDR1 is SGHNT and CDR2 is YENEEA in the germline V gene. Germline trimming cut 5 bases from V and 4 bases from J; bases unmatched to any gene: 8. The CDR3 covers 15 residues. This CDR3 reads CASSARTGALTEAFF. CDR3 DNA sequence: TGTGCCAGCAGCGCCCGGACAGGGGCCCTCACTGAAGCTTTCTTT. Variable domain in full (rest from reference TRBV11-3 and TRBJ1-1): EAGVVQSPRYKIIEKKQPVAFWCNPISGHNTLYWYLQNLGQGPELLIRYENEEAVDDSQLPKDRFSAERLKGVDSTLKIQPAELGDSAVYLCASSARTGALTEAFFGQGTRLTVV.

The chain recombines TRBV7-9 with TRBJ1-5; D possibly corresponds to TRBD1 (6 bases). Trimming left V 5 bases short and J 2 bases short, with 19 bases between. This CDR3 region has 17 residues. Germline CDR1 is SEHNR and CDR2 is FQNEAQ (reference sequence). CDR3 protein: CASSVDTGGQRNQPQHF. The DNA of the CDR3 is TGTGCCAGCAGCGTAGATACGGGGGGGCAGCGCAATCAGCCCCAGCATTTT.

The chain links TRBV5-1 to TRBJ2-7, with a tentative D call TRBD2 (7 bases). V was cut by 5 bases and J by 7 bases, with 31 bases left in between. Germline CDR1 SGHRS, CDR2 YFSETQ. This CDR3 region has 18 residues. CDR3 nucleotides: TGCGCCAGCAGTATCTACTCGGGCGCCGTTGCGGGGGCGGGTGAGCAGTACTTC. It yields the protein CASSIYSGAVAGAGEQYF. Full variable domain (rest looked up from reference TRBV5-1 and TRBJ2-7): KAGVTQTPRYLIKTRGQQVTLSCSPISGHRSVSWYQQTPGQGLQFLFEYFSETQRNKGNFPGRFSGRQFSNSRSEMNVSTLELGDSALYLCASSIYSGAVAGAGEQYFGPGTRLTVT.

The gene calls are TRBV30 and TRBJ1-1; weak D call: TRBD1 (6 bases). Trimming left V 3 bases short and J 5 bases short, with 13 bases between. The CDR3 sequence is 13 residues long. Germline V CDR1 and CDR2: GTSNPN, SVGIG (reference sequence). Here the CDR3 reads CAWRRGGTTEAFF. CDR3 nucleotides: TGTGCCTGGAGACGAGGGGGTACTACTGAAGCTTTCTTT. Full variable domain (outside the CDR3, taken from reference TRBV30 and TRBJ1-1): SQTIHQWPATLVQPVGSPLSLECTVEGTSNPNLYWYRQAAGRGLQLLFYSVGIGQISSEVPQNLSASRPQDRQFILSSKKLLLSDSGFYLCAWRRGGTTEAFFGQGTRLTVV.

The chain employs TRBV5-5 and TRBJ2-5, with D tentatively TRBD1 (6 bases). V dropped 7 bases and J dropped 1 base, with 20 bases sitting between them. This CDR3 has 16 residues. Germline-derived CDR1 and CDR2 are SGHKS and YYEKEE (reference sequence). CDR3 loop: CASFYPGGHLQETQYF. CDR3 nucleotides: TGTGCCAGCTTTTATCCTGGGGGACACCTCCAAGAGACCCAGTACTTC.

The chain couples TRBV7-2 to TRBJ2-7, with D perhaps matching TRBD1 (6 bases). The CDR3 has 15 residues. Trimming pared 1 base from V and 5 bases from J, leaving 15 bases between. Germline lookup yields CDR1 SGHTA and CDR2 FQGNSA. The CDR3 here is CASSLDPGVVDEQYF. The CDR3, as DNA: TGTGCCAGCAGCTTAGATCCAGGGGTCGTGGACGAGCAGTACTTC.

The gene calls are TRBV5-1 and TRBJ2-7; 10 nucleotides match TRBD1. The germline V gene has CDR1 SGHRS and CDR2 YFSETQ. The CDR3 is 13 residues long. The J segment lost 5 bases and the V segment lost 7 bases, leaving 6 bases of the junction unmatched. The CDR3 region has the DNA TGCGCCAGCCAACGGGACAGGGGCCACGAGCAGTACTTC. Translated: CASQRDRGHEQYF.

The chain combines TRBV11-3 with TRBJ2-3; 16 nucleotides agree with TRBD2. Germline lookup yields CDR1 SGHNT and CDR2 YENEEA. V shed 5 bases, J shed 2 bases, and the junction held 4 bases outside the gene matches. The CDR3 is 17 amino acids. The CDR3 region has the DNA TGTGCCAGCAGCCGGGGACTAGCGGGGGGGGACACAGATACGCAGTATTTT. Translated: CASSRGLAGGDTDTQYF. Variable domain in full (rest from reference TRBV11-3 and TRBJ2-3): EAGVVQSPRYKIIEKKQPVAFWCNPISGHNTLYWYLQNLGQGPELLIRYENEEAVDDSQLPKDRFSAERLKGVDSTLKIQPAELGDSAVYLCASSRGLAGGDTDTQYFGPGTRLTVL.

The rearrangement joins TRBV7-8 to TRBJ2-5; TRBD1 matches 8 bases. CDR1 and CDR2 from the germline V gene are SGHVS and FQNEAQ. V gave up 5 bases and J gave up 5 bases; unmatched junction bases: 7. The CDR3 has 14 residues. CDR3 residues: CASSNRQGRETQYF. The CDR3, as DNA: TGTGCCAGCAGCAATAGACAGGGGCGGGAGACCCAGTACTTC.

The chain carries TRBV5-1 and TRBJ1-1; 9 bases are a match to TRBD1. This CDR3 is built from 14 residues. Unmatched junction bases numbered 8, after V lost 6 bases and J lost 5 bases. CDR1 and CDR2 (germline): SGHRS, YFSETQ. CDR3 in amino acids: CASNIGTGRTEAFF. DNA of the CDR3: TGCGCCAGCAACATCGGGACAGGGAGGACTGAAGCTTTCTTT.

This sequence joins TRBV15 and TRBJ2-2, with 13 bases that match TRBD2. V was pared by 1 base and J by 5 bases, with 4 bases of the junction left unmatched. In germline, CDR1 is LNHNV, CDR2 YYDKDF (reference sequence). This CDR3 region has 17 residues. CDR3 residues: CATSRGLAGGYTGELFF. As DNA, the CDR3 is TGTGCCACCAGCAGAGGACTAGCGGGGGGATATACCGGGGAGCTGTTTTTT.

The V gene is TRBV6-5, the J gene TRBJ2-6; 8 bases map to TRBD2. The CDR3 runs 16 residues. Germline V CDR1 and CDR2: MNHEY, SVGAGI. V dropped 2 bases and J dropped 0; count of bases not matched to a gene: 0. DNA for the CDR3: TGTGCCAGCAGTTACGGGACTAGCTCTGGGGCCAACGTCCTGACTTTC. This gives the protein CASSYGTSSGANVLTF.

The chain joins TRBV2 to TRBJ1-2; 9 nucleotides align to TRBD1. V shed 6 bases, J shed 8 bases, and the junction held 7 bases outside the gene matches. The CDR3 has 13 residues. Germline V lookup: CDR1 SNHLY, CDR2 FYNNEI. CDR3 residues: CASSLGTGMGYTF. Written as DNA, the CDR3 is TGTGCCAGCAGCCTCGGGACAGGGATGGGCTACACCTTC. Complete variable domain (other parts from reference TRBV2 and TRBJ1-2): EPEVTQTPSHQVTQMGQEVILRCVPISNHLYFYWYRQILGQKVEFLVSFYNNEISEKSEIFDDQFSVERPDGSNFTLKIRSTKLEDSAMYFCASSLGTGMGYTFGSGTRLTVV.

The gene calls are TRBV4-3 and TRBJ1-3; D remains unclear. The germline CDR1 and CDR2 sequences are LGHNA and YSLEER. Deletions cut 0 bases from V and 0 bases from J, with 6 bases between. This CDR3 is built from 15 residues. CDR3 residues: CASSQDRSSGNTIYF. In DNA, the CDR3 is TGCGCCAGCAGCCAAGATCGCAGCTCTGGAAACACCATATATTTT.

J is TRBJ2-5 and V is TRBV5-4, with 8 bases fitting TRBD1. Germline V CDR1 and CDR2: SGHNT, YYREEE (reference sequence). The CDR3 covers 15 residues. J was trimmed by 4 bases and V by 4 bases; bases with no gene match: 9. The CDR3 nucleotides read TGTGCCAGCAGCACCAGGACAGGGACGAGAGAGACCCAGTACTTC. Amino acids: CASSTRTGTRETQYF.

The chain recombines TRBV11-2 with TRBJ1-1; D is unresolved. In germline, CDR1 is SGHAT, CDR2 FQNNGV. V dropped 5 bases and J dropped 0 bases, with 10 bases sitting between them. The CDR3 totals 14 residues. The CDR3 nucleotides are TGTGCCAGCAGCCTGCCACAGCTGAACACTGAAGCTTTCTTT. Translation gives CASSLPQLNTEAFF.

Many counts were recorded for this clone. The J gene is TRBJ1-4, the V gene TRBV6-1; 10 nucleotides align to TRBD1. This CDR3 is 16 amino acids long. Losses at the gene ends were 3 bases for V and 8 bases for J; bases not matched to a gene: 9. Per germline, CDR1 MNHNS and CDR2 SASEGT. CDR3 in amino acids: CASSEGLGQGEEKLFF. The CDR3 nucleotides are TGTGCCAGCAGTGAGGGACTTGGACAGGGGGAAGAAAAACTGTTTTTT.

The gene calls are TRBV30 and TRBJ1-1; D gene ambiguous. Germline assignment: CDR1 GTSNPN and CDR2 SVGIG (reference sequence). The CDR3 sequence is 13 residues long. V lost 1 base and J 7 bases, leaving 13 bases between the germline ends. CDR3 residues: CAWSAYTESEAFF. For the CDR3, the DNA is TGTGCCTGGAGTGCCTACACGGAGAGTGAAGCTTTCTTT.

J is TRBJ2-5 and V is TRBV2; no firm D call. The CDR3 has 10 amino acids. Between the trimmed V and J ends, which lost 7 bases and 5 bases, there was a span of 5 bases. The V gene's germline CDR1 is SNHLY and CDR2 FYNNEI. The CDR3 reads CASTGETQYF. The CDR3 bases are TGTGCCAGCACCGGGGAGACCCAGTACTTC.

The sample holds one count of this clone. CDR3 amino acids: CASSFRGMNTEAFF. In DNA, the CDR3 is TGTGCCAGCAGTTTCAGGGGAATGAACACTGAAGCTTTCTTT. The chain joins TRBV6-5 to TRBJ1-1, with D possibly TRBD1 on 6 matching bases. The CDR3 has 14 amino acids. CDR1 is MNHEY, CDR2 SVGAGI, per germline. V lost 4 bases to trimming and J lost 0 bases, with 9 bases between them.